Described below is a single T cell receptor (beta chain) sequence and its context. Its antigen is undetermined. The library was made from cDNA and included unique molecular identifiers. Between roughly 0.9 and 11 million T cells gave rise to hundreds of thousands of cDNA molecules. TCRdb reanalysed the PCR reads using MiXCR and keeps one entry per CDR3 protein. The sample has about 770,000 distinct CDR3 sequences, under 60% seen once. These data originate in a study of post-analysis software for immune sequencing data. Study details: As for disease course, relapsing-remitting, secondary progressive and progressive-relapsing multiple sclerosis were all included. Study-wide results and caveats: Comparison of patients with controls showed about 5 TRBV segments more frequent in patients, TRBV5-6, TRBV5-1 and TRBV20-1 among them.

The V gene lost 2 bases and the J gene lost 15 bases, with 20 bases spanning the gap. This CDR3 comprises 14 residues. CDR1 MNHNS and CDR2 SASEGT come from the germline V gene. The sequence came from a girl between 5 and 17 years old with multiple sclerosis. The sequencing sample was made of blood. The V and J genes are TRBV6-1 and TRBJ2-1, with D perhaps being TRBD1 or TRBD2 (5 bases each). Here the CDR3 DNA reads TGTGCCAGCAGTGAATCAACCCGGGGCCTTCCCCCGTTCTTC. This translates into CASSESTRGLPPFF.